This entry lists 2 T cell receptor beta chains sequenced from one sample in a study of T cell responses to AZD1222 COVID-19 vaccine. Sequencing used immunoSEQ multiplex PCR; TCRdb keeps in-frame clones, though not all of them. The sample has 150,000 to 200,000 clones; about nine tenths are singletons. The sequences come from peripheral blood, collected on day 0 of AZD1222 vaccination. The receptors here all came from an adult in good health.

This chain joins TRBV7-6 and TRBJ2-7; 8 nucleotides align to TRBD1. V shed 5 bases, J shed 4 bases, and the junction held 19 bases outside the gene matches. The CDR3 runs to 18 residues. The V gene's germline CDR1 is SGHVS and CDR2 FNYEAQ. CDR3 nucleotides: TGTGCCAGCAGCCTCCGGACAGGGTTTGGATCGGGGCCATACGAGCAGTACTTC. Residues: CASSLRTGFGSGPYEQYF.

The chain couples TRBV7-2 to TRBJ2-1; D is uncertain. Germline CDR1 SGHTA, CDR2 FQGNSA. This CDR3 region has 14 residues. With 2 bases removed from V and 8 bases from J, the gap between germline ends came to 13 bases. In nucleotides, the CDR3 is TGTGCCAGCAGCTTAAGGCGACCGGCGGATGAGCAGTTCTTC. Its translation is CASSLRRPADEQFF.